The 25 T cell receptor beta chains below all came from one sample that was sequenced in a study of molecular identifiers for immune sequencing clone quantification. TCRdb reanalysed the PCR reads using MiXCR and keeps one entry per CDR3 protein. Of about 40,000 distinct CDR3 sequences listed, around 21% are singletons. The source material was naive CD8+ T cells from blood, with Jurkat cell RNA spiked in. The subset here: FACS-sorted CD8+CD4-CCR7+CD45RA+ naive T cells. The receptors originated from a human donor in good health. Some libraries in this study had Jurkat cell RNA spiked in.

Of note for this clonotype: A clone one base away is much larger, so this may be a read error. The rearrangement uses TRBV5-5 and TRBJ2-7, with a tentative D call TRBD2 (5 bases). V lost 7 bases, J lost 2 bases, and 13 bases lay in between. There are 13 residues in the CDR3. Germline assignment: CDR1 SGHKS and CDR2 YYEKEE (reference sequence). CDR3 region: CASGTPGTYEQYF. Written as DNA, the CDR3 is TGTGCCAGCGGCACGCCCGGGACCTACGAGCAGTACTTC.

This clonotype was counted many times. For the CDR3, the DNA is TGCAGTGCTAGAGATCCTGACAGGGGGTACGAGCAGTACTTC. Translated, it gives CSARDPDRGYEQYF. The rearrangement links TRBV20-1 to TRBJ2-7, with 9 nucleotides matching TRBD1. CDR3 length equals 14 residues. The V segment lost 0 bases and the J segment 4 bases; nucleotides outside the gene matches: 4. The germline V gene has CDR1 DFQATT and CDR2 SNEGSKA (reference sequence).

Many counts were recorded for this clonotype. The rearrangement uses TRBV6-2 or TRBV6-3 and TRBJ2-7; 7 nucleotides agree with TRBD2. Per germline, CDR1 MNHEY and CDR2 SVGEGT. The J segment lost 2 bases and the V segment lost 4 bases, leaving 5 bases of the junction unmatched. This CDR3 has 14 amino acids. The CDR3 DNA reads TGTGCCAGCAGTTGGACGGCGGGGGCCTACGAGCAGTACTTC. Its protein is CASSWTAGAYEQYF.

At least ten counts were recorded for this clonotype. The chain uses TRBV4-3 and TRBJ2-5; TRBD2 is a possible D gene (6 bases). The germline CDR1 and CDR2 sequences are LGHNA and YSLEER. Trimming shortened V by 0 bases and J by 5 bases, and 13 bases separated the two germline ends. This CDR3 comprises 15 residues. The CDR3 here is CASSQDTGAGETQYF. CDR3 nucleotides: TGCGCCAGCAGCCAAGATACCGGGGCGGGGGAGACCCAGTACTTC.

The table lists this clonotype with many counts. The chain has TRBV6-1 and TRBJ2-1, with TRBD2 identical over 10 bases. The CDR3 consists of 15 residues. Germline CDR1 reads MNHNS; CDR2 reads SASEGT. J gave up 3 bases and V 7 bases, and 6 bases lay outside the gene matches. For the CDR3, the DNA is TGTGCCAGCATCCAACGGACTAGCGGCTACAATGAGCAGTTCTTC. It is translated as CASIQRTSGYNEQFF.

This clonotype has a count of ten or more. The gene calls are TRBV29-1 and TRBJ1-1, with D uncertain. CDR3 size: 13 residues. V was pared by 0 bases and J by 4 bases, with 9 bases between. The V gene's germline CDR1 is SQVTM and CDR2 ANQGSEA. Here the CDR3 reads CSVEDAGSTEAFF. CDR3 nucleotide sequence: TGCAGCGTTGAAGATGCGGGATCCACTGAAGCTTTCTTT.

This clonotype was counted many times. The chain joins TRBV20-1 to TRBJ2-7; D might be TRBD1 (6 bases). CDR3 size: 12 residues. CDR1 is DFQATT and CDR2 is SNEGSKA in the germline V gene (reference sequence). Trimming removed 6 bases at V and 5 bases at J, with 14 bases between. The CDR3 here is CSALDAGDEQYF. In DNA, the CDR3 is TGCAGTGCCCTAGATGCAGGGGACGAGCAGTACTTC.

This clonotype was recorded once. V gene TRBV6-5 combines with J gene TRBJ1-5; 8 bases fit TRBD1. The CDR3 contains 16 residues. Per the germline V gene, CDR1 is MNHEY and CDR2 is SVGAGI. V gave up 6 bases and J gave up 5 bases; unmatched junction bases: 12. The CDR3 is CASSRRGQGADQPQHF. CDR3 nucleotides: TGTGCCAGCAGCAGACGGGGGCAGGGGGCGGATCAGCCCCAGCATTTT.

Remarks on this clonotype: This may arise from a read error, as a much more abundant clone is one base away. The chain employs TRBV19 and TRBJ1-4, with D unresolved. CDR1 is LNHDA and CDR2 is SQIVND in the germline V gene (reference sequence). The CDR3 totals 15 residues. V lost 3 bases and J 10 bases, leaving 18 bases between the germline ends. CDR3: CASSILPGQDGKLFF. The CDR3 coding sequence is TGTGCCAGTAGTATCTTGCCAGGTCAGGATGGAAAACTGTTTTTT.

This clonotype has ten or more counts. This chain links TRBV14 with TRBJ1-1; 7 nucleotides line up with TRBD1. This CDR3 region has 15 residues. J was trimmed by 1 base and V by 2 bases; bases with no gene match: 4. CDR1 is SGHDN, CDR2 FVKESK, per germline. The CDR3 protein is CASSQLGTENTEAFF. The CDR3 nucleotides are TGTGCCAGCAGCCAATTGGGGACAGAGAACACTGAAGCTTTCTTT.

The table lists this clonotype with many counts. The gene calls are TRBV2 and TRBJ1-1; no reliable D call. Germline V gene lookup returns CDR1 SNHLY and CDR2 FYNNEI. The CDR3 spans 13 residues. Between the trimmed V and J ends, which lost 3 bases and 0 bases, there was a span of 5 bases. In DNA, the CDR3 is TGTGCCAGCAGTGACGATATGAACACTGAAGCTTTCTTT. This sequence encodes CASSDDMNTEAFF.

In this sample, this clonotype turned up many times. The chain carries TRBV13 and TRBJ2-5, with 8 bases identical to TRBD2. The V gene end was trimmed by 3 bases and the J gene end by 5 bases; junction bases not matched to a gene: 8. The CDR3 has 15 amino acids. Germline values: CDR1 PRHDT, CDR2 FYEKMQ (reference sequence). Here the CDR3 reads CASSLNPREGETQYF. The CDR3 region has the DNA TGTGCCAGCAGCTTGAACCCCCGGGAGGGGGAGACCCAGTACTTC.

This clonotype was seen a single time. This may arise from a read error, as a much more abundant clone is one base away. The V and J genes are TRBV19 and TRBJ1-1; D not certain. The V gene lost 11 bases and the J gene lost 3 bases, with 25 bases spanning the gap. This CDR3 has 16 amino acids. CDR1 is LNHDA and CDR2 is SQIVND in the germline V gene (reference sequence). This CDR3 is CARASVVGRLDTEAFF. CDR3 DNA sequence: TGTGCCCGTGCATCGGTCGTCGGCAGACTGGACACTGAAGCTTTCTTT. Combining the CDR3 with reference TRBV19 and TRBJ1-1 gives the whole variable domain DGGITQSPKYLFRKEGQNVTLSCEQNLNHDAMYWYRQDPGQGLRLIYYSQIVNDFQKGDIAEGYSVSREKKESFPLTVTSAQKNPTAFYLCARASVVGRLDTEAFFGQGTRLTVV.

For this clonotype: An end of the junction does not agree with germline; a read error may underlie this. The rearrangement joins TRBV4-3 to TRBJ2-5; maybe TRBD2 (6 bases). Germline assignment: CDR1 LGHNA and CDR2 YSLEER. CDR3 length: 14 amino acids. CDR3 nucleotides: TGCGCCAGCAGCCGAGATGTCGGCCGGGAGACCCTGTACTTC. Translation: CASSRDVGRETLYF.

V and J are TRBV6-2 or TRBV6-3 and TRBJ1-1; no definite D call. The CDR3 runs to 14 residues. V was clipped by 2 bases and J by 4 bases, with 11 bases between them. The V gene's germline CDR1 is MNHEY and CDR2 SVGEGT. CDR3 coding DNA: TGTGCCAGCAGTTACGTGTGGTTTAGCACTGAAGCTTTCTTT. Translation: CASSYVWFSTEAFF.

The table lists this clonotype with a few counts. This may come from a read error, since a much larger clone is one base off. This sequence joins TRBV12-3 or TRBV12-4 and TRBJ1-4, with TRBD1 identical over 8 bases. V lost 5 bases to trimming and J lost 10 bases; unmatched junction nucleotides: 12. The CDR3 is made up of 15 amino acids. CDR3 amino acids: CASSPPAGGGAKLFF. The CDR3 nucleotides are TGTGCCAGCAGTCCCCCGGCAGGGGGCGGTGCAAAACTGTTTTTT.

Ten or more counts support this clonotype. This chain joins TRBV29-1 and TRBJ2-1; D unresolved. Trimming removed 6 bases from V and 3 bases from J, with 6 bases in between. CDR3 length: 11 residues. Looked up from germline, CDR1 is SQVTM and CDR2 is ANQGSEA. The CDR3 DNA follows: TGCAGCGTGGAGATCTACAATGAGCAGTTCTTC. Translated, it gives CSVEIYNEQFF.

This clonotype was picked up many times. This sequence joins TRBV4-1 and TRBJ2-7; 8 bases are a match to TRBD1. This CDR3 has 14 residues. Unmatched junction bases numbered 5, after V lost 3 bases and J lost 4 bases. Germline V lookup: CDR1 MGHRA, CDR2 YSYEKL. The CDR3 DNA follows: TGCGCCAGCAGCCACGCGGGACAGGCTTACGAGCAGTACTTC. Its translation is CASSHAGQAYEQYF.

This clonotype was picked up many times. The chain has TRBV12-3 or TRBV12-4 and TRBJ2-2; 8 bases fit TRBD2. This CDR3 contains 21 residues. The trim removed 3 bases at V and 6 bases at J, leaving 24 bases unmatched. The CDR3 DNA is TGTGCCAGCAGTTTTCTCCTAGGGATTAGCGGGGAGCAGGTGTCGGCCGGGGAGCTGTTTTTT. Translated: CASSFLLGISGEQVSAGELFF.

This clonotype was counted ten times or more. The CDR3 DNA sequence: TGTGCCTGGAGTGTAGGGGCCGACCAGCCCCAGCATTTT. Translated, it gives CAWSVGADQPQHF. The chain employs TRBV30 and TRBJ1-5, with D maybe TRBD1 (5 bases). Germline assignment: CDR1 GTSNPN and CDR2 SVGIG (reference sequence). This CDR3 contains 13 residues. Trimming removed 0 bases at V and 7 bases at J, with 10 bases between.

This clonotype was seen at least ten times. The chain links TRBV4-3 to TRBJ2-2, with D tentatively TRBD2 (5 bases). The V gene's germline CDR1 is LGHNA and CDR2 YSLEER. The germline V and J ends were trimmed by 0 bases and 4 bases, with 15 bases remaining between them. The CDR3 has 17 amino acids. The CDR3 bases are TGCGCCAGCAGCCAAGATCGGTTAGCGTCAATCACCGGGGAGCTGTTTTTT. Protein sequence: CASSQDRLASITGELFF.

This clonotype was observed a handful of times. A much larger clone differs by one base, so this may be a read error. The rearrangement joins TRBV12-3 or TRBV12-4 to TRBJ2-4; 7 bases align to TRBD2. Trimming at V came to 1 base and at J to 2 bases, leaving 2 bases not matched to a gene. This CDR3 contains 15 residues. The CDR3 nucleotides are TGTGCCAGCAGTTTAGGGGGGGGGACCAAAAACATTCAGTACTTC. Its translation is CASSLGGGTKNIQYF.

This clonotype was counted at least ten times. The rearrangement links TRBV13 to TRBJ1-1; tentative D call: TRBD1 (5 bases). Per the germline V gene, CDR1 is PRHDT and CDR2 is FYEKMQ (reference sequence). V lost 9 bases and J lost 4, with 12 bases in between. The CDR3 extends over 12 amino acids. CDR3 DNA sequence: TGTGCCAGTACAATTGGGGGCACTGAAGCTTTCTTT. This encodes CASTIGGTEAFF. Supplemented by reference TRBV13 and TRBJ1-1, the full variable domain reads AAGVIQSPRHLIKEKRETATLKCYPIPRHDTVYWYQQGPGQDPQFLISFYEKMQSDKGSIPDRFSAQQFSDYHSELNMSSLELGDSALYFCASTIGGTEAFFGQGTRLTVV.

CDR3 sequence: CASSEGSGGATDTQYF. The CDR3 DNA follows: TGTGCCAGCAGTGAAGGTAGCGGGGGGGCAACAGATACGCAGTATTTT. J is TRBJ2-3 and V is TRBV2; 11 nucleotides align to TRBD2. Germline CDR1 is SNHLY and CDR2 is FYNNEI. The CDR3 spans 16 residues. The ends lost 1 base at V and 3 bases at J; junction bases unmatched: 3.

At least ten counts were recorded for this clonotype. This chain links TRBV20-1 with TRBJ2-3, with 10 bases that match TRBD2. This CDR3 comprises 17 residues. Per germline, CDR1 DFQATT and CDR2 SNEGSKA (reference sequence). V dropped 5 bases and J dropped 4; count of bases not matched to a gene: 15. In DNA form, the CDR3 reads TGCAGTGCTCGGGGGAAGCGGGGGGGCCCTGGGCCAGATACGCAGTATTTT. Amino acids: CSARGKRGGPGPDTQYF.